The 17 T cell receptor beta chains reported below all come from one sample, sequenced in a study of Graves' ophthalmopathy and Graves' hyperthyroidism. The TCR beta CDR3 regions underwent amplification from RNA transcripts. First-round RT-PCR used HTBI primers; second-round multiplex PCR followed. TCRdb re-analysed the multiplex PCR reads in MiXCR, keeping a single row per CDR3 protein. Of roughly 1.1 million distinct CDR3 sequences in the sample, about two fifths were seen once. The specimen sequenced was peripheral blood or thyroid tissue (not recorded which). The origin of the receptors is an adult man with Graves' hyperthyroidism.

This clonotype was detected ten times or more. The chain uses TRBV20-1 and TRBJ2-7; D is undetermined. V was pared by 3 bases and J by 2 bases, with 17 bases between. The CDR3 spans 15 residues. Germline V gene lookup returns CDR1 DFQATT and CDR2 SNEGSKA (reference sequence). The CDR3 here is CSASSPWQPAYEQYF. DNA for the CDR3: TGCAGTGCTAGTAGCCCCTGGCAGCCAGCCTACGAGCAGTACTTC.

J is TRBJ1-1 and V is TRBV4-1, with TRBD1 matching 10 bases. Per germline, CDR1 MGHRA and CDR2 YSYEKL. The V and J ends lost 7 bases and 5 bases, in that order; junction bases with no gene match: 10. This CDR3 has 15 residues. CDR3 nucleotide sequence: TGCGCCAGCAACCGAGACAGGGGGCAGGAGACTGAAGCTTTCTTT. Its translation: CASNRDRGQETEAFF.

The rearrangement joins TRBV29-1 to TRBJ2-7; D unclear. This CDR3 is 12 amino acids long. Germline loops: CDR1 SQVTM, CDR2 ANQGSEA. V lost 4 bases and J 2 bases, leaving 9 bases between the germline ends. The CDR3 region has the DNA TGCAGCGTTGTCTTCTCCGCCTACGAGCAGTACTTC. This gives the protein CSVVFSAYEQYF.

The chain recombines TRBV25-1 with TRBJ1-5; D might be TRBD1 (5 bases). Germline values: CDR1 MGHDK, CDR2 SYGVNS. The CDR3 is 20 amino acids. Trimming shortened V by 5 bases and J by 0 bases, and 26 bases separated the two germline ends. This CDR3 reads CASSFYRRKTWGYSNQPQHF. In nucleotides, the CDR3 is TGTGCCAGCAGTTTCTACAGGCGCAAGACGTGGGGCTATAGCAATCAGCCCCAGCATTTT.

The chain carries TRBV28 and TRBJ1-3, with unresolved D. CDR1 is MDHEN, CDR2 SYDVKM, per germline. V dropped 6 bases and J dropped 0 bases, with 9 bases sitting between them. This CDR3 is built from 14 residues. The DNA for the CDR3 is TGTGCCAGCAGCCTCCAATACTCTGGAAACACCATATATTTT. This gives the protein CASSLQYSGNTIYF.

The chain combines TRBV15 with TRBJ1-2; D possibly corresponds to TRBD1 (5 bases). Germline lookup yields CDR1 LNHNV and CDR2 YYDKDF (reference sequence). This CDR3 region has 15 residues. V lost 0 bases, J lost 5 bases, and 13 bases lay in between. CDR3 amino acids: CATSRDLGDGYGYTF. In nucleotides, the CDR3 is TGTGCCACCAGCAGAGATCTGGGGGACGGTTATGGCTACACCTTC.

This clonotype was recorded at least ten times. The rearrangement uses TRBV20-1 and TRBJ1-4; TRBD1 matches 8 bases. Trimming at V came to 2 bases and at J to 4 bases, leaving 3 bases not matched to a gene. The germline gives CDR1 DFQATT, CDR2 SNEGSKA (reference sequence). The CDR3 totals 14 residues. The CDR3 nucleotides are TGCAGTGCTAGACTGGGACAGGTTAATGAAAAACTGTTTTTT. This codes for CSARLGQVNEKLFF.

Ten or more counts support this clonotype. The chain couples TRBV7-9 to TRBJ2-6; maybe TRBD1 (6 bases). V lost 2 bases to trimming and J lost 0 bases, with 17 bases between them. The CDR3 contains 19 residues. Looked up from germline, CDR1 is SEHNR and CDR2 is FQNEAQ (reference sequence). CDR3 in amino acids: CASSLPTRQDTSGANVLTF. CDR3 DNA: TGTGCCAGCAGCTTACCCACGAGACAGGATACCTCTGGGGCCAACGTCCTGACTTTC.

This chain uses TRBV10-3 with TRBJ1-6; the match to TRBD1 covers 10 bases. Trimming removed 10 bases from V and 4 bases from J; junction bases left unmatched: 7. Germline V CDR1 and CDR2: ENHRY, SYGVKD. This CDR3 comprises 15 residues. This CDR3 is CATSPGQGYNSPLHF. The DNA of the CDR3 is TGTGCCACCAGCCCGGGACAGGGGTATAATTCACCCCTCCACTTT.

The V gene is TRBV29-1, the J gene TRBJ1-2, with 10 bases that match TRBD1. Germline CDR1 SQVTM, CDR2 ANQGSEA. The V gene end was trimmed by 5 bases and the J gene end by 10 bases; junction bases not matched to a gene: 7. This CDR3 has 12 amino acids. CDR3 loop: CSVSDRGFDYTF. Here the CDR3 DNA reads TGCAGCGTTTCGGACAGGGGGTTTGACTACACCTTC.

This clonotype was counted only a few times. The chain joins TRBV5-1 to TRBJ1-1; D is unresolved. CDR1 SGHRS and CDR2 YFSETQ come from the germline V gene. CDR3 length: 13 amino acids. Trimming took off 6 bases at V and 1 base at J, with 10 bases between the two ends. CDR3 DNA sequence: TGCGCCAGCAACCCGGGTTGGAACACTGAAGCTTTCTTT. Translation: CASNPGWNTEAFF.

This clonotype was detected many times. The V call is TRBV6-5, the J call TRBJ1-2, with D perhaps matching TRBD1 (5 bases). The CDR3 has 13 residues. Looked up from germline, CDR1 is MNHEY and CDR2 is SVGAGI. The V and J ends lost 6 bases and 4 bases respectively, with 12 bases between them. The CDR3 spells CASRQDLSYGYTF. The DNA for the CDR3 is TGTGCCAGCAGACAGGATCTGAGCTATGGCTACACCTTC.

This clonotype was counted only a few times. The J gene is TRBJ2-7, the V gene TRBV2, with D perhaps TRBD1 (6 bases). The CDR3 spans 14 residues. V dropped 6 bases and J dropped 6 bases, with 18 bases sitting between them. CDR1 and CDR2 (germline): SNHLY, FYNNEI. Here the CDR3 DNA reads TGTGCCAGCAGCCCCATCCGATTACAGGGCGAGCAGTACTTC. Protein sequence: CASSPIRLQGEQYF.

This clonotype was detected a few times. The gene calls are TRBV10-3 and TRBJ2-3; 8 bases are shared with TRBD2. CDR3 length equals 14 residues. V shed 8 bases and J 0 bases; nucleotides not matched to a gene: 4. Per germline, CDR1 ENHRY and CDR2 SYGVKD. This CDR3 is CAIGASGSTDTQYF. As DNA, the CDR3 is TGTGCCATCGGCGCTAGCGGGAGCACAGATACGCAGTATTTT.

This chain connects TRBV19 to TRBJ1-5; possibly TRBD1 for D (6 bases). The ends were cut back, 5 bases at V and 0 bases at J, with 14 bases in the middle. The CDR3 has 16 amino acids. Germline values: CDR1 LNHDA, CDR2 SQIVND (reference sequence). The CDR3: CASSDGQLYSNQPQHF. In DNA, the CDR3 is TGTGCCAGTAGTGACGGACAGCTTTATAGCAATCAGCCCCAGCATTTT.

Remarks on this clonotype: Possible read error: a much larger clone is one base away. The rearrangement uses TRBV11-2 and TRBJ2-7; TRBD1 might be the D (5 bases). Germline-derived CDR1 and CDR2 are SGHAT and FQNNGV. V was cut by 4 bases and J by 6 bases, with 25 bases left in between. The CDR3 spans 17 residues. The CDR3 spells CASSSPPTGRDTSEQYF. DNA of the CDR3: TGTGCCAGCAGCTCCCCCCCAACAGGAAGGGATACCTCCGAGCAGTACTTC.

This clonotype was counted ten times or more. The chain couples TRBV2 to TRBJ1-5; D uncertain. The V gene lost 7 bases and the J gene lost 3 bases, with 13 bases spanning the gap. Germline V gene data show CDR1 as SNHLY and CDR2 as FYNNEI. The CDR3 extends over 14 amino acids. CDR3: CASKSGEYNQPQHF. As DNA, the CDR3 is TGTGCCAGCAAATCCGGGGAGTACAATCAGCCCCAGCATTTT.